This record looks at one T cell receptor beta chain sequence and its context. The antigen remains unidentified. The sample is drawn from a study of T cell responses to AZD1222 COVID-19 vaccine. Turning to the study itself: The analysis combined second doses at about 4 or about 12 weeks. Study findings and constraints: Unmutated variant regions reportedly attract nearly half of all spike-specific TCRs. Recipients of two AZD1222 doses showed rising Spike-specific TCR breadth and depth. A mostly white British donor set with more females was recruited, and clonal diversity was possibly underestimated.

V was clipped by 3 bases and J by 10 bases, with 10 bases between them. This CDR3 contains 12 residues. Germline V gene sequence: CDR1 SGHNT, CDR2 YENEEA. Profiling relied on immunoSEQ multiplex PCR, and the TCRdb table lists in-frame clones only, not all of them. The table includes 90,000 to 110,000 clones, 75% to 90% detected once. Here the sequenced sample was peripheral blood, taken on day 0 of AZD1222 vaccination. This chain connects TRBV11-3 to TRBJ2-1; the D is unclear. The receptor's source is an adult in good health. The CDR3 coding sequence is TGTGCCAGCAGCTTTCGGTCCGCCGAGCAGTTCTTC. Amino acid sequence: CASSFRSAEQFF.